Listed below are T cell receptor beta chains from one sample, sequenced in a study of blood T cell repertoires in COVID-19. Assay: immunoSEQ multiplex PCR; the TCRdb copy retains only in-frame clones and omits some. Found here are hundreds of thousands of clones, roughly nine tenths of them singletons; the top ten hold 2% to 3%. Sequenced: PBMCs or T cells enriched from blood (not recorded which). The receptors stem from a man aged 55 to 70 who had recovered from COVID-19. CDR3s include the opening cysteine and the closing phenylalanine or tryptophan. A D gene is named only where the DNA matches it firmly. A row's size may be missing; if present it is once, few, many or a size class.

d_gene,abundance,j_gene,v_gene,CDR3aa,CDR3nt
TRBD1,-,TRBJ2-7,TRBV6-2/TRBV6-3,CASSNRDRDEQYF,TGTGCCAGCAGTAACCGGGACAGGGACGAGCAGTACTTC
TRBD1,-,TRBJ1-6,TRBV23-1,CASSTPGQGRPPLHF,TGCGCCAGCAGTACCCCCGGACAGGGACGTCCACCCCTCCACTTT
TRBD1,-,TRBJ1-6,TRBV5-4,CASSSGTGPRDYSYNSPLHF,TGTGCCAGCAGCTCAGGGACAGGTCCGCGAGATTACTCCTATAATTCACCCCTCCACTTT
-,-,TRBJ1-4,TRBV5-6,CASSIRDNYEKLFF,TGTGCCAGCAGCATTCGGGACAATTATGAAAAACTGTTTTTT
TRBD2,-,TRBJ2-5,TRBV7-3,CASSLIEEAGGWETQYF,TGTGCCAGCAGCTTAATTGAGGAGGCGGGAGGTTGGGAGACCCAGTACTTC
TRBD1,once,TRBJ1-3,TRBV29-1,CSARDRPGNTIYF,TGCAGCGCAAGGGACAGACCTGGAAACACCATATATTTT
-,-,TRBJ1-3,TRBV11-2,CASSPPPGPGSGNTIYF,TGTGCCAGCAGCCCCCCTCCCGGCCCGGGCTCTGGAAACACCATATATTTT
-,-,TRBJ1-4,TRBV3-1/TRBV3-2,CASSLRGQRLEKLFF,TGTGCCAGCAGCCTACGAGGACAGAGACTAGAAAAACTGTTTTTT
TRBD2,-,TRBJ2-1,TRBV27,CASSLSGFSYNEQFF,TGTGCCAGCAGCCTTAGCGGGTTCTCCTACAATGAGCAGTTCTTC
TRBD2,once,TRBJ2-1,TRBV28,CANSGREPDNEQFF,TGTGCCAATTCCGGGCGGGAGCCCGACAATGAGCAGTTCTTC
TRBD2,-,TRBJ2-3,TRBV5-1,CASSPGLAGGTDTQYF,TGCGCCAGCAGCCCGGGACTAGCGGGGGGCACAGATACGCAGTATTTT
-,-,TRBJ2-4,TRBV5-1,CASSLAGETKNIQYF,TGCGCCAGCAGCTTGGCGGGGGAAACCAAAAACATTCAGTACTTC
TRBD1,-,TRBJ2-7,TRBV2,CASSTGGGLHEQYF,TGTGCCAGCAGTACAGGGGGCGGTTTGCACGAGCAGTACTTC
TRBD2,-,TRBJ2-1,TRBV15,CATSRGIAGGPVNEQFF,TGTGCCACCAGCAGAGGCATAGCGGGAGGGCCGGTAAATGAGCAGTTCTTC
TRBD2,-,TRBJ2-1,TRBV7-3,CASSLDGGGSYNEQFF,TGTGCCAGCAGCTTAGATGGCGGGGGGTCCTACAATGAGCAGTTCTTC
TRBD2,-,TRBJ2-1,TRBV14,CASSQTLLAGVAREQFF,TGTGCCAGCAGCCAAACCCTCCTAGCGGGAGTTGCCAGGGAGCAGTTCTTC
-,-,TRBJ2-7,TRBV7-2,CASSTQGTTGEQYF,TGTGCCAGCAGCACACAGGGAACGACAGGCGAGCAGTACTTC
TRBD2,-,TRBJ2-3,TRBV18,CASSPPASGGDTQYF,TGTGCCAGCTCACCACCGGCGAGCGGGGGAGATACGCAGTATTTT
TRBD2,-,TRBJ2-5,TRBV7-2,CASSLGLAGGQETQYF,TGTGCCAGCAGCTTGGGACTAGCGGGGGGGCAAGAGACCCAGTACTTC
-,-,TRBJ1-5,TRBV27,CASSPLSNIPGGGQPQHF,TGTGCCAGCAGTCCGTTATCCAATATCCCCGGCGGGGGACAGCCCCAGCATTTT
TRBD2,-,TRBJ2-7,TRBV9,CASSVGGVSYEQYF,TGTGCCAGCAGCGTGGGGGGGGTCTCCTACGAGCAGTACTTC
-,-,TRBJ2-3,TRBV7-2,CASSPEGRDTQYF,TGTGCCAGCAGCCCAGAGGGCAGAGATACGCAGTATTTT
-,-,TRBJ1-1,TRBV2,CASSDGGGGTEAFF,TGTGCCAGCAGTGATGGGGGGGGTGGCACTGAAGCTTTCTTT
TRBD1,-,TRBJ1-3,TRBV7-8,CASSPLDRDRANTIYF,TGTGCCAGCAGCCCCCTGGACCGGGACAGGGCTAACACCATATATTTT
-,-,TRBJ2-2,TRBV4-1,CASSQLGGRNTGELFF,TGCGCCAGCAGCCAATTGGGGGGTAGGAACACCGGGGAGCTGTTTTTT
TRBD2,few,TRBJ2-3,TRBV11-2,CASSLRLAGWSDTQYF,TGTGCCAGCAGCCTCCGACTAGCGGGGTGGTCAGATACGCAGTATTTT
TRBD1,few,TRBJ2-2,TRBV7-9,CASSPGQGVTGELFF,TGTGCCAGCAGCCCGGGACAGGGGGTGACCGGGGAGCTGTTTTTT
-,-,TRBJ1-5,TRBV4-2,CASSQDLGRGNQPQHF,TGTGCCAGCAGCCAAGATCTTGGAAGGGGGAATCAGCCCCAGCATTTT
-,-,TRBJ2-7,TRBV11-3,CASSSRVGYEQYF,TGTGCCAGCAGCTCCAGGGTTGGCTACGAGCAGTACTTC
TRBD1,-,TRBJ1-5,TRBV19,CASRSGTGDWGGNQPQHF,TGTGCCAGTAGGTCCGGGACAGGGGATTGGGGGGGCAATCAGCCCCAGCATTTT
-,-,TRBJ1-3,TRBV4-1,CASSLDRFSGNTIYF,TGCGCCAGCAGCCTGGACAGATTCTCTGGAAACACCATATATTTT
TRBD1,few,TRBJ1-4,TRBV19,CASSIGTGYEKLFF,TGTGCCAGTAGTATCGGGACAGGTTATGAAAAACTGTTTTTT
-,-,TRBJ1-5,TRBV7-9,CASTQDNQPQHF,TGTGCCAGCACCCAGGACAATCAGCCCCAGCATTTT
-,-,TRBJ1-6,TRBV27,CASRGLNSPLHF,TGTGCCAGCAGGGGGCTGAATTCACCCCTCCACTTT
-,-,TRBJ1-5,TRBV30,CAWSGPARGNGQPQHF,TGTGCCTGGAGTGGCCCGGCAAGGGGTAACGGCCAGCCCCAGCATTTT
TRBD1,-,TRBJ1-2,TRBV6-5,CASRGQGEGYTF,TGTGCCAGCAGGGGACAGGGGGAAGGCTACACCTTC
-,few,TRBJ1-2,TRBV5-1,CASSLSGNFYGYTF,TGCGCCAGCAGCTTGTCAGGGAATTTCTATGGCTACACCTTC
-,-,TRBJ2-1,TRBV27,CASSPTAGWIYNEQFF,TGTGCCAGCAGTCCGACGGCAGGCTGGATATACAATGAGCAGTTCTTC
-,few,TRBJ2-3,TRBV7-2,CASSLVLGWARATDTQYF,TGTGCCAGCAGCTTAGTCCTGGGCTGGGCGCGCGCCACAGATACGCAGTATTTT
TRBD1,-,TRBJ2-7,TRBV27,CASKPDRVGYEQYF,TGTGCCAGCAAACCCGACAGGGTTGGCTACGAGCAGTACTTC
-,-,TRBJ1-5,TRBV4-2,CASSPLTGPNQPQHF,TGTGCCAGCAGCCCACTCACAGGTCCGAATCAGCCCCAGCATTTT
TRBD2,-,TRBJ2-7,TRBV5-1,CASSYHTGTSGAYEQYF,TGCGCCAGCAGTTATCATACTGGGACTAGCGGTGCGTACGAGCAGTACTTC
TRBD1,-,TRBJ2-7,TRBV7-9,CASSLDRGPYEQYF,TGTGCCAGCAGCTTAGACAGGGGGCCCTACGAGCAGTACTTC
TRBD2,-,TRBJ2-3,TRBV5-1,CASRFGLAGEDTQYF,TGCGCCAGCAGGTTCGGACTAGCGGGAGAGGATACGCAGTATTTT
TRBD2,-,TRBJ2-3,TRBV7-9,CASTPTSGSRTQYF,TGTGCCAGCACCCCGACTAGCGGGAGTCGTACGCAGTATTTT
TRBD1,-,TRBJ1-1,TRBV14,CASSQYRGPEAFF,TGTGCCAGCAGCCAGTACAGGGGCCCAGAAGCTTTCTTT
TRBD1,-,TRBJ2-2,TRBV7-8,CASSYRGQDTGELFF,TGTGCCAGCAGCTACAGGGGGCAGGACACCGGGGAGCTGTTTTTT
TRBD2,-,TRBJ2-1,TRBV30,CACSLAGKPSSYNEQFF,TGTGCCTGCTCACTAGCGGGGAAACCCAGCTCCTACAATGAGCAGTTCTTC
TRBD2,-,TRBJ2-3,TRBV6-1,CASSEIGRAMDTQYF,TGTGCCAGCAGTGAAATCGGGAGGGCCATGGATACGCAGTATTTT
-,-,TRBJ1-1,TRBV5-1,CASSLAAVGVNTEAFF,TGCGCCAGCAGCTTGGCCGCAGTAGGAGTTAACACTGAAGCTTTCTTT
TRBD2,-,TRBJ2-1,TRBV19,CASSITGLSYNEQFF,TGTGCCAGTAGTATTACGGGACTATCATACAATGAGCAGTTCTTC
-,-,TRBJ2-5,TRBV6-6,CASSYEGETQYF,TGTGCCAGCAGTTACGAGGGAGAGACCCAGTACTTC
TRBD1,-,TRBJ2-2,TRBV2,CASKGTGGRSGELFF,TGTGCCAGCAAGGGGACAGGGGGAAGGTCCGGGGAGCTGTTTTTT